The present T cell receptor (beta chain) was sequenced within a study of blood T cell repertoires in COVID-19. Study details: PBMCs, B-cell-depleted T cells, or T cells were the source of the cDNA or gDNA that made up the material.

The assay was immunoSEQ multiplex PCR, and TCRdb's table has in-frame clones only and misses some. The sample holds around 100,000 clones, roughly 91% seen once. V gave up 2 bases and J gave up 0 bases, with 7 bases separating them. CDR1 SGHAT and CDR2 FQNNGV come from the germline V gene. The CDR3 contains 14 residues. The chain employs TRBV11-2 and TRBJ2-5; D is unclear. The source material was peripheral blood. This receptor was identified in a human donor in a cohort sampled during active COVID-19. The CDR3 region has the DNA TGTGCCAGCAGCTTAACTTCAAACCAAGAGACCCAGTACTTC. Translation gives CASSLTSNQETQYF.